This passage covers 15 T cell receptor beta chains from one sample sequenced in a study of blood T cell repertoires in COVID-19. Here immunoSEQ multiplex PCR was the method, and the copy in TCRdb shows in-frame clones only, minus some. Of under 250,000 clones listed, 80% are singletons. The sample consisted of peripheral blood. These receptors were collected from a woman between 65 and 79 years old with acute or convalescent COVID-19.

This clone was detected a few times. The gene calls are TRBV29-1 and TRBJ2-7, with D possibly being TRBD1 (7 bases). This CDR3 is built from 15 residues. The germline CDR1 and CDR2 sequences are SQVTM and ANQGSEA. Trimming cost V 4 bases and J 2 bases, with 18 bases left between them. In nucleotides, the CDR3 is TGCAGCGTTGTTGTCAGGGGGGTACAAACCTACGAGCAGTACTTC. Translating gives CSVVVRGVQTYEQYF.

The rearrangement joins TRBV7-9 to TRBJ2-7, with D possibly matching TRBD2 (6 bases). The CDR3 is 13 residues long. CDR1 is SEHNR, CDR2 FQNEAQ, per germline (reference sequence). Between the trimmed V and J ends, which lost 1 base and 6 bases, there was a span of 10 bases. CDR3 coding DNA: TGTGCCAGCAGCTTAGTCTGGGACTCCGAGCAGTACTTC. Translation: CASSLVWDSEQYF.

This clone was seen repeatedly, ten times or more. This chain connects TRBV10-3 to TRBJ1-4; the D is unclear. Deletions cut 4 bases from V and 5 bases from J, with 8 bases between. In germline, CDR1 is ENHRY, CDR2 SYGVKD. The CDR3 runs 13 residues. CDR3 loop: CAISVSGNEKLFF. The CDR3 DNA follows: TGTGCCATCAGTGTTTCGGGGAATGAAAAACTGTTTTTT.

This chain links TRBV4-1 with TRBJ2-2, with D possibly matching TRBD2 (5 bases). The germline V and J ends were trimmed by 1 base and 2 bases, with 8 bases remaining between them. The germline gives CDR1 MGHRA, CDR2 YSYEKL. This CDR3 spans 15 amino acids. CDR3: CASSQVPGNTGELFF. CDR3 bases: TGCGCCAGCAGCCAAGTCCCGGGAAACACCGGGGAGCTGTTTTTT.

The chain employs TRBV24-1 and TRBJ2-7; 8 bases fit TRBD1. Germline trimming cut 7 bases from V and 5 bases from J; bases unmatched to any gene: 6. The CDR3 extends over 13 amino acids. Germline values: CDR1 KGHDR, CDR2 SFDVKD. CDR3 amino acids: CATSVQGADEQYF. CDR3 nucleotide sequence: TGTGCCACCAGCGTGCAGGGGGCGGACGAGCAGTACTTC.

The CDR3, as DNA: TGTGCCACCAGCATAGGGGCCACCTACGAGCAGTACGTC. Its translation is CATSIGATYEQYV. The chain couples TRBV15 to TRBJ2-7, with D possibly TRBD1 on 5 matching bases. The CDR3 is 13 amino acids. The V gene lost 4 bases and the J gene lost 2 bases, with 9 bases spanning the gap. Germline V lookup: CDR1 LNHNV, CDR2 YYDKDF (reference sequence).

This chain joins TRBV24-1 and TRBJ2-1; maybe TRBD1 (6 bases). This CDR3 region has 18 residues. Trimming stripped 1 base from V and 0 bases from J, with 15 bases between. Germline V gene data show CDR1 as KGHDR and CDR2 as SFDVKD. This CDR3 reads CATSDLNLGGSSYNEQFF. The DNA of the CDR3 is TGTGCCACCAGTGATTTAAATCTTGGGGGCAGCTCCTACAATGAGCAGTTCTTC.

V usage is TRBV19 and J usage is TRBJ1-5, with TRBD1 matching over 7 bases. Germline CDR1 reads LNHDA; CDR2 reads SQIVND (reference sequence). The CDR3 length is 17 residues. V dropped 4 bases and J dropped 0; count of bases not matched to a gene: 9. The CDR3 here is CASSTPMGQYSNQPQHF. Written as DNA, the CDR3 is TGTGCCAGTAGTACTCCCATGGGACAGTATAGCAATCAGCCCCAGCATTTT.

The chain joins TRBV7-6 to TRBJ2-1, with D unresolved. Germline V CDR1 and CDR2: SGHVS, FNYEAQ. This CDR3 contains 12 residues. Trimming removed 5 bases from V and 9 bases from J, with 11 bases in between. The CDR3 nucleotides read TGTGCCAGCAGCCCGGTTAAATCTGAGCAGTTCTTC. This codes for CASSPVKSEQFF. Filled out from reference TRBV7-6 and TRBJ2-1, the complete variable domain reads GAGVSQSPRYKVTKRGQDVALRCDPISGHVSLYWYRQALGQGPEFLTYFNYEAQQDKSGLPNDRFSAERPEGSISTLTIQRTEQRDSAMYRCASSPVKSEQFFGPGTRLTVL.

The V and J genes are TRBV27 and TRBJ2-3; 12 positions match TRBD2. Germline CDR1 reads MNHEY; CDR2 reads SMNVEV (reference sequence). V was pared by 10 bases and J by 4 bases, with 6 bases of the junction left unmatched. The CDR3 spans 14 residues. CDR3 region: CAIGLAGFADTQYF. The CDR3 DNA follows: TGTGCCATCGGACTAGCGGGGTTCGCAGATACGCAGTATTTT.

The chain is built from TRBV12-3 or TRBV12-4 and TRBJ2-5; D call uncertain. There are 13 residues in the CDR3. The V and J ends lost 5 bases and 3 bases respectively, with 10 bases between them. The CDR3 is CASSRLIKETQYF. For the CDR3, the DNA is TGTGCCAGCAGTCGACTTATCAAAGAGACCCAGTACTTC.

This CDR3 reads CASSQEVQLGAYNSPLHF. CDR3 coding DNA: TGTGCCAGCAGCCAAGAGGTCCAGTTAGGGGCCTATAATTCACCCCTCCACTTT. V gene TRBV4-2 combines with J gene TRBJ1-6, with a weak D call TRBD1 (5 bases). The length of the CDR3 is 18 residues. V was clipped by 0 bases and J by 2 bases, with 14 bases between them. Germline-derived CDR1 and CDR2 are LGHNA and YNFKEQ.

In its sample, this clone was seen once. This sequence joins TRBV10-1 and TRBJ2-3; maybe TRBD2 (7 bases). Germline V lookup: CDR1 WNHNN, CDR2 SYGVQD (reference sequence). Trimming took off 0 bases at V and 3 bases at J, with 13 bases between the two ends. CDR3 length: 16 amino acids. As DNA, the CDR3 is TGCGCCAGCAGTGAGTCCGGGGGGACAAGGACAGATACGCAGTATTTT. It encodes CASSESGGTRTDTQYF.

The chain carries TRBV7-2 and TRBJ2-1, with D perhaps TRBD2 (5 bases). Trimming removed 4 bases at V and 7 bases at J, with 17 bases between. This CDR3 contains 15 residues. Germline V gene data show CDR1 as SGHTA and CDR2 as FQGNSA. CDR3 loop: CASSSLRAGLNEQFF. The CDR3 region has the DNA TGTGCCAGCAGCTCCCTACGTGCGGGCTTAAATGAGCAGTTCTTC.

The J gene is TRBJ2-2, the V gene TRBV5-1; unclear D gene. Germline CDR1 and CDR2: SGHRS and YFSETQ. The CDR3 extends over 13 amino acids. The V end was cut by 5 bases, the J end by 1 base, with 6 bases between. In nucleotides, the CDR3 is TGCGCCAGCAGTTCAGAGAACACCGGGGAGCTGTTTTTT. Its protein product is CASSSENTGELFF.